This T cell receptor beta chain was recovered during a study of OX40 agonist ivuxolimab in advanced cancers. Trimming removed 6 bases at V and 5 bases at J, with 14 bases between. The CDR3 contains 14 residues. Germline loops: CDR1 LNHDA, CDR2 SQIVND (reference sequence). Assay: immunoSEQ multiplex PCR; the TCRdb copy retains only in-frame clones and omits some. The data contain about 71,000 clones, roughly four fifths of them singletons. Source: CD4+ or CD8+ T cells sorted from blood, taken in a trial of the OX40 agonist ivuxolimab. This chain connects TRBV19 to TRBJ2-1; no definite D call. This sequence originates from an adult with an advanced solid tumor such as melanoma, head and neck, liver or kidney cancer. As DNA, the CDR3 is TGTGCCAGTAGGCCTCAAGTTGGGAACAATGAGCAGTTCTTC. It is translated as CASRPQVGNNEQFF.